Below, 6 T cell receptor beta chains from the same sample are listed, as sequenced in a study of cytomegalovirus exposure and HLA in healthy donors. A multiplex PCR was run with 60 Vbeta primers and 13 Jbeta primers. Using immunoSEQ multiplex PCR, the repertoire was profiled, and TCRdb retains in-frame clones only, with some absent. Altogether 180,000 or so clones are present, approximately 84% being singletons, with the ten largest covering around 4.4%. Sequencing was done on a sample of PBMCs. These receptors all stem from a woman aged 50 to 60 in good health and CMV-seropositive.

This chain uses TRBV19 with TRBJ2-7, with D perhaps TRBD2 (8 bases). V was pared by 5 bases and J by 1 base, with 21 bases between. Germline loops: CDR1 LNHDA, CDR2 SQIVND (reference sequence). The CDR3 runs 17 residues. This CDR3 is CASSPRTQGTSSYEQYF. In nucleotides, the CDR3 is TGTGCCAGTAGTCCAAGGACACAGGGGACTAGTTCCTACGAGCAGTACTTC. Full variable domain (missing parts from reference TRBV19 and TRBJ2-7): DGGITQSPKYLFRKEGQNVTLSCEQNLNHDAMYWYRQDPGQGLRLIYYSQIVNDFQKGDIAEGYSVSREKKESFPLTVTSAQKNPTAFYLCASSPRTQGTSSYEQYFGPGTRLTVT.

The chain is built from TRBV6-5 and TRBJ2-2; TRBD1 agrees at 8 bases. This CDR3 comprises 15 residues. Per the germline V gene, CDR1 is MNHEY and CDR2 is SVGAGI. Trimming took 6 bases from V and 2 from J; bases not matched to a gene: 5. CDR3 nucleotides: TGTGCCAGCAGGCGGGACAGGACCAACACCGGGGAGCTGTTTTTT. It translates to CASRRDRTNTGELFF.

The J gene is TRBJ1-1, the V gene TRBV19; no firm D call. Germline V gene sequence: CDR1 LNHDA, CDR2 SQIVND (reference sequence). The CDR3 consists of 13 residues. With 5 bases removed from V and 3 bases from J, the gap between germline ends came to 10 bases. This CDR3 reads CASSLSRDTEAFF. The CDR3 bases are TGTGCCAGTAGTCTAAGCCGGGACACTGAAGCTTTCTTT.

The chain recombines TRBV30 with TRBJ2-7, with a weak D call TRBD1 (6 bases). This CDR3 has 12 residues. Germline CDR1 GTSNPN, CDR2 SVGIG (reference sequence). V lost 3 bases to trimming and J lost 3 bases, with 9 bases between them. The CDR3 DNA reads TGTGCCTGGAGCCTACAGGGCTACGAGCAGTACTTC. This sequence encodes CAWSLQGYEQYF.

This clone was counted between two and nine times. The chain is built from TRBV13 and TRBJ2-1; a possible D gene is TRBD2 (5 bases). Germline CDR1 and CDR2: PRHDT and FYEKMQ (reference sequence). The CDR3 loop spans 15 amino acids. The germline V and J ends were trimmed by 5 bases and 0 bases, with 11 bases remaining between them. CDR3 DNA sequence: TGTGCCAGCAGCGCGCGGGCGGCCTCCTACAATGAGCAGTTCTTC. Its translation: CASSARAASYNEQFF.

The chain uses TRBV7-9 and TRBJ1-1, with a tentative D call TRBD1 (5 bases). The V end lost 2 bases, the J end lost 7 bases, and 11 bases lay between the germline ends. This CDR3 comprises 13 residues. The germline gives CDR1 SEHNR, CDR2 FQNEAQ (reference sequence). CDR3 bases: TGTGCCAGCAGCTTATACCAGGGCCTTGAAGCTTTCTTT. Its translation is CASSLYQGLEAFF.